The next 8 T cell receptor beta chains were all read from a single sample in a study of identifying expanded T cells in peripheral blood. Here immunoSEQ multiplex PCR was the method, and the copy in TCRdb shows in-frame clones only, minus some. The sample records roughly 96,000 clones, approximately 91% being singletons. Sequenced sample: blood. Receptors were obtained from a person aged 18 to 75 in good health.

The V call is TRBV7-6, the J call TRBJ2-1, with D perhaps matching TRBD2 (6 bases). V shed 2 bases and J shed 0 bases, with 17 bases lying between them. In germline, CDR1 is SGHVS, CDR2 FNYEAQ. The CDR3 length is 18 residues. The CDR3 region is CASSLSSGLPSSYNEQFF. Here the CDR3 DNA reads TGTGCCAGCAGCTTATCCAGCGGGTTGCCAAGCTCCTACAATGAGCAGTTCTTC. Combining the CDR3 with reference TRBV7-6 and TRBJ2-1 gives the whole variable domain GAGVSQSPRYKVTKRGQDVALRCDPISGHVSLYWYRQALGQGPEFLTYFNYEAQQDKSGLPNDRFSAERPEGSISTLTIQRTEQRDSAMYRCASSLSSGLPSSYNEQFFGPGTRLTVL.

The CDR3 sequence is CASSQGVGSPLHF. CDR3 DNA sequence: TGTGCCAGCAGTCAGGGGGTGGGCTCACCCCTCCACTTT. This chain uses TRBV6-6 with TRBJ1-6, with 7 bases matching TRBD1. The CDR3 runs 13 residues. V shed 5 bases and J 10 bases; nucleotides not matched to a gene: 5. CDR1 is MNHNY and CDR2 is SVGAGI in the germline V gene (reference sequence).

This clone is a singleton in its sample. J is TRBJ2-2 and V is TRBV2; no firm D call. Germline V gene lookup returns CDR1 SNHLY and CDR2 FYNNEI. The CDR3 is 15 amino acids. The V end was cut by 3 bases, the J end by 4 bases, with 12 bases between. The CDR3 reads CASSDSGLGTGELFF. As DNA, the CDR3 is TGTGCCAGCAGTGATTCTGGATTGGGCACCGGGGAGCTGTTTTTT.

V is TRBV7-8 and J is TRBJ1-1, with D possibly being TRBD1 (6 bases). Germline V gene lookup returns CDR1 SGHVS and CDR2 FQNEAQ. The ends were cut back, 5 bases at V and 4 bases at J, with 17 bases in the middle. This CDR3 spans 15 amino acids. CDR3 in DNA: TGTGCCAGCAGCCCCCGGGACACGGCGGTCACTGAAGCTTTCTTT. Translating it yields CASSPRDTAVTEAFF. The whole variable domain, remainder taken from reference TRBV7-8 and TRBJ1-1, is GAGVSQSPRYKVAKRGQDVALRCDPISGHVSLFWYQQALGQGPEFLTYFQNEAQLDKSGLPSDRFFAERPEGSVSTLKIQRTQQEDSAVYLCASSPRDTAVTEAFFGQGTRLTVV.

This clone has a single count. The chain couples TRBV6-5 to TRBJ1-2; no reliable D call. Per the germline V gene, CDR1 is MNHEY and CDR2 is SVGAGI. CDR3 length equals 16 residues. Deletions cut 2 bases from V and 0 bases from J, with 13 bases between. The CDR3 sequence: CASSYHPQSSNYGYTF. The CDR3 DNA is TGTGCCAGCAGTTACCACCCGCAGTCCTCTAACTATGGCTACACCTTC.

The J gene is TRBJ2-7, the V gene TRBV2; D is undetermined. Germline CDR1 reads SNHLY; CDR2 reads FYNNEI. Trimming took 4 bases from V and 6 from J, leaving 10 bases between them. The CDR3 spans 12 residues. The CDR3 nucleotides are TGTGCCAGCAGTGCCCTCAATGCCGAGCAGTACTTC. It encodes CASSALNAEQYF.

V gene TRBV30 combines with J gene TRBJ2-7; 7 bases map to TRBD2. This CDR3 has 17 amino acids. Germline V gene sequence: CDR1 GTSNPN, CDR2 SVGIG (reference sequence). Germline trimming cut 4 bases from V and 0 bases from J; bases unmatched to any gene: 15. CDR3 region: CAWTSFSGAGSSYEQYF. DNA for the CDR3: TGTGCCTGGACCAGTTTTTCGGGAGCGGGGAGCTCCTACGAGCAGTACTTC.

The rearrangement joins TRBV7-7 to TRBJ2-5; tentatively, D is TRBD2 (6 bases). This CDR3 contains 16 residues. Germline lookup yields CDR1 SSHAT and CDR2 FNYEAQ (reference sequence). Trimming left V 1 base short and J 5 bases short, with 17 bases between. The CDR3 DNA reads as TGTGCCAGCAGCTTAGGGGGAGGATCCGTTAGGGAGACCCAGTACTTC. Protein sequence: CASSLGGGSVRETQYF.